A single sample gave rise to the 20 T cell receptor beta chains below, sequenced in a study of identical twins. TCRdb redid the calling of the 5' RACE reads with MiXCR, one entry per CDR3 protein. Of hundreds of thousands of distinct CDR3 sequences in the sample, around 6.1% were seen once. The sequenced material came from naive T cells sorted from blood. These TCRs come from a man between 18 and 35 years old in good health.

Ten or more counts support this clonotype. Mismatch with germline at one junction end may stem from a read error. V and J are TRBV29-1 and TRBJ1-1; D is perhaps TRBD1 (5 bases). The CDR3 is made up of 12 amino acids. The germline CDR1 and CDR2 sequences are SQVTM and ANQGSEA. In nucleotides, the CDR3 is TGCAGCGTTGAAGAGGTGGGCAGGGTCCTCGACTTT. Its translation is CSVEEVGRVLDF.

This clonotype was found many times. This chain uses TRBV6-1 with TRBJ2-7; tentatively, D is TRBD2 (6 bases). The ends were cut back, 4 bases at V and 2 bases at J, with 18 bases in the middle. The CDR3 length is 16 residues. The germline CDR1 and CDR2 sequences are MNHNS and SASEGT. This CDR3 is CASSVIGGGIAYEQYV. Here the CDR3 DNA reads TGTGCCAGCAGTGTGATTGGAGGAGGGATAGCCTACGAGCAGTACGTC.

In its sample, this clonotype was seen a few times. This chain uses TRBV5-1 with TRBJ2-1; a weak D match, TRBD2 (5 bases). V lost 4 bases and J 5 bases, leaving 16 bases between the germline ends. The CDR3 has 15 amino acids. The germline V gene encodes CDR1 SGHRS and CDR2 YFSETQ. The CDR3 DNA reads TGCGCCAGCAGCCCTTGGACTGGAGCCGACAATGAGCAGTTCTTC. It is translated as CASSPWTGADNEQFF.

The chain uses TRBV19 and TRBJ2-7; D call uncertain. Germline V gene lookup returns CDR1 LNHDA and CDR2 SQIVND (reference sequence). This CDR3 contains 13 residues. V was cut by 2 bases and J by 6 bases, with 11 bases left in between. The CDR3: CASSISGSSEQYF. In DNA form, the CDR3 reads TGTGCCAGTAGTATAAGTGGTTCGAGCGAGCAGTACTTC. Together with reference TRBV19 and TRBJ2-7, the CDR3 gives the full variable domain: DGGITQSPKYLFRKEGQNVTLSCEQNLNHDAMYWYRQDPGQGLRLIYYSQIVNDFQKGDIAEGYSVSREKKESFPLTVTSAQKNPTAFYLCASSISGSSEQYFGPGTRLTVT.

This clonotype was recorded a few times. V and J are TRBV12-3 or TRBV12-4 and TRBJ1-1, with D perhaps TRBD1 (5 bases). This CDR3 spans 15 amino acids. Trimming cost V 3 bases and J 5 bases, with 16 bases left between them. For the CDR3, the DNA is TGTGCCAGCAGTTTTGGGGGGGGAACCACTACTGAAGCTTTCTTT. Translating gives CASSFGGGTTTEAFF.

This clonotype came up a few times. The chain is built from TRBV7-8 and TRBJ2-2; D is ambiguous. V gave up 4 bases and J gave up 6 bases, with 12 bases separating them. Looked up from germline, CDR1 is SGHVS and CDR2 is FQNEAQ. The CDR3 loop spans 14 amino acids. The CDR3 DNA sequence: TGTGCCAGCAGCTCGACGGATGGCCCCGGGGAGCTGTTTTTT. Its protein is CASSSTDGPGELFF.

This clonotype was seen ten or more times. V and J are TRBV3-1 and TRBJ2-5, with D tentatively TRBD2 (6 bases). V was cut by 1 base and J by 3 bases, with 6 bases left in between. Germline CDR1 is LGHDT and CDR2 is YNNKEL (reference sequence). This CDR3 spans 13 amino acids. CDR3 DNA sequence: TGTGCCAGCAGCCAAGCGGGGGAAGAGACCCAGTACTTC. Encoded protein: CASSQAGEETQYF.

The chain uses TRBV28 and TRBJ1-5; no definite D call. From germline, CDR1 is MDHEN and CDR2 SYDVKM. The germline V and J ends were trimmed by 1 base and 1 base, with 8 bases remaining between them. The CDR3 extends over 15 amino acids. CDR3 region: CASSLLRESNQPQHF. CDR3 in DNA: TGTGCCAGCAGTTTATTACGGGAGAGCAATCAGCCCCAGCATTTT.

There are many counts of this clonotype. The chain joins TRBV20-1 to TRBJ1-2, with 10 positions matching TRBD1. With 6 bases clipped from V and 2 bases from J, the junction kept 9 bases outside the gene matches. This CDR3 region has 15 residues. Per germline, CDR1 DFQATT and CDR2 SNEGSKA (reference sequence). The CDR3 DNA reads as TGCAGTGCCCTACCCTCGGACAGGGGGAACTATGGCTACACCTTC. Its translation: CSALPSDRGNYGYTF.

This chain uses TRBV2 with TRBJ2-3; D is possibly TRBD1 (5 bases). Per the germline V gene, CDR1 is SNHLY and CDR2 is FYNNEI. The CDR3 spans 15 residues. Trimming removed 2 bases at V and 2 bases at J, with 11 bases between. The CDR3 loop is CASSEKDTPTDTQYF. The CDR3 coding sequence is TGTGCCAGCAGTGAAAAGGACACCCCCACAGATACGCAGTATTTT.

This clonotype occurred many times. The chain joins TRBV5-1 to TRBJ2-2; TRBD1 matches at 7 bases. The ends lost 4 bases at V and 1 base at J; junction bases unmatched: 4. The CDR3 loop spans 15 amino acids. Per germline, CDR1 SGHRS and CDR2 YFSETQ. Here the CDR3 DNA reads TGCGCCAGCAGCACCCGGACAGGGAACACCGGGGAGCTGTTTTTT. Translating it yields CASSTRTGNTGELFF.

This clonotype was detected only a few times. The chain employs TRBV7-9 and TRBJ2-7; TRBD2 matches at 8 bases. CDR1 is SEHNR and CDR2 is FQNEAQ in the germline V gene (reference sequence). V dropped 4 bases and J dropped 3; count of bases not matched to a gene: 5. This CDR3 spans 14 amino acids. The chain's CDR3 is CASSSPTSVYEQYV. CDR3 in DNA: TGTGCCAGCAGCTCGCCGACTAGCGTCTACGAGCAGTACGTC.

This clonotype was seen ten or more times. The V and J genes are TRBV5-1 and TRBJ2-7; D is possibly TRBD1 or TRBD2 (5 bases each). CDR3 length: 15 residues. Trimming took 1 base from V and 7 from J, leaving 18 bases between them. From germline, CDR1 is SGHRS and CDR2 YFSETQ. The CDR3 spells CASSLTTAGRLEQYF. CDR3 bases: TGCGCCAGCAGCTTGACCACGGCAGGGAGATTGGAGCAGTACTTC.

This clonotype was seen at least ten times. The chain carries TRBV7-2 and TRBJ2-4; 8 bases fit TRBD1. Germline CDR1 is SGHTA and CDR2 is FQGNSA. J was trimmed by 1 base and V by 5 bases; bases with no gene match: 7. CDR3 length equals 16 residues. The CDR3 spells CASSLGQVLAKNIQYF. The CDR3 DNA is TGTGCCAGCAGCCTGGGACAGGTTCTTGCCAAAAACATTCAGTACTTC.

This clonotype was counted many times. The chain uses TRBV20-1 and TRBJ2-7, with no clear D. The CDR3 totals 12 residues. From germline, CDR1 is DFQATT and CDR2 SNEGSKA (reference sequence). V lost 1 base, J lost 2 bases, and 6 bases lay in between. As DNA, the CDR3 is TGCAGTGCTAGAGGTGACACCTACGAGCAGTACTTC. This sequence encodes CSARGDTYEQYF.

At least ten counts were recorded for this clonotype. This chain links TRBV6-2 or TRBV6-3 with TRBJ1-1; D not certain. V gave up 2 bases and J gave up 4 bases, with 2 bases separating them. The germline V gene encodes CDR1 MNHEY and CDR2 SVGEGT. This CDR3 comprises 11 residues. CDR3 loop: CASSYITEAFF. CDR3 DNA: TGTGCCAGCAGTTACATCACTGAAGCTTTCTTT.

The gene calls are TRBV2 and TRBJ2-5, with 9 bases fitting TRBD1. V lost 6 bases, J lost 5 bases, and 7 bases stayed unmatched. CDR1 and CDR2 (germline): SNHLY, FYNNEI. The CDR3 runs to 14 residues. CDR3 DNA sequence: TGTGCCAGCAGGGAAACAGGGGGCTTTGAGACCCAGTACTTC. Encoded protein: CASRETGGFETQYF. Full variable domain (remainder filled in from reference TRBV2 and TRBJ2-5): EPEVTQTPSHQVTQMGQEVILRCVPISNHLYFYWYRQILGQKVEFLVSFYNNEISEKSEIFDDQFSVERPDGSNFTLKIRSTKLEDSAMYFCASRETGGFETQYFGPGTRLLVL.

This clonotype was found a few times. The V call is TRBV2, the J call TRBJ1-4, with D possibly matching TRBD1 (6 bases). The V end lost 8 bases, the J end lost 4 bases, and 14 bases lay between the germline ends. The CDR3 covers 14 residues. The V gene's germline CDR1 is SNHLY and CDR2 FYNNEI. CDR3 nucleotides: TGTGCCAGCCTAGCGGGACACCTTAATGAAAAACTGTTTTTT. It encodes CASLAGHLNEKLFF.

V and J are TRBV12-3 or TRBV12-4 and TRBJ2-5; tentatively, D is TRBD1 or TRBD2 (6 bases each). CDR3 length: 13 amino acids. Trimming removed 8 bases at V and 3 bases at J, with 13 bases between. The CDR3, as DNA: TGTGCCAGCGCGGGAACAGGGAAAGAGACCCAGTACTTC. Translation: CASAGTGKETQYF.

A few counts support this clonotype. The V call is TRBV6-5, the J call TRBJ2-7; the D gene is possibly TRBD2 (5 bases). CDR1 is MNHEY, CDR2 SVGAGI, per germline. This CDR3 comprises 14 residues. With 2 bases removed from V and 0 bases from J, the gap between germline ends came to 8 bases. The CDR3: CASSYIGLSYEQYF. CDR3 DNA: TGTGCCAGCAGTTACATCGGACTCTCCTACGAGCAGTACTTC.